A selection of T cell receptor beta chains follows, all from one sample in a study of Ad26.COV2.S vaccination and SARS-CoV-2 variants. TCRdb's table, derived via immunoSEQ multiplex PCR, lists solely in-frame clones and lacks some. The sample yields roughly 390,000 clones, less than 90% seen once. Material: peripheral blood, obtained in a trial of Ad26.COV2.S vaccine versus placebo. The receptors derive from a person aged 18-65 years who received the Ad26.COV2.S COVID-19 vaccine or a placebo. Both conserved end residues are part of each CDR3. Each record gives: V gene, CDR3 protein.

TRBV12-3/TRBV12-4 | CASSLVPVYEQYF
TRBV6-1 | CASSESGVGYEQYF
TRBV5-1 | CASSAGQGLANYGYTF
TRBV12-3/TRBV12-4 | CASRRGVRSGYTF
TRBV5-1 | CASSPVRDRQSYGYTF
TRBV12-3/TRBV12-4 | CASSWSVNYGYTF
TRBV11-2 | CASSPGFSSGNTIYF
TRBV18 | CASSHSLTEGYGYTF
TRBV18 | CASSLDRALNTEAFF
TRBV7-8 | CASSLFRQGETQYF
TRBV10-1 | CASSESEVTGELFF
TRBV6-8 | CASSYRGATDTQYF
TRBV27 | CASTDGRSGANVLTF
TRBV10-1 | CASSDPGNPGNTIYF
TRBV6-4 | CASSDSSRGGTEAFF
TRBV3-1/TRBV3-2 | CASSPGQGASPLHF
TRBV5-4 | CASSLGRGGDEQFF
TRBV5-8 | CASRIRGNRVANEQYF
TRBV19 | CASSWGQVANTGELFF
TRBV27 | CASRSSDRDPNTIYF
TRBV5-5 | CASSLALPGSGADTQYF
TRBV25-1 | CASNIGGRNEQFF
TRBV10-3 | CAIKNTGASGNTIYF
TRBV5-1 | CASSPGDTSYEQYF
TRBV5-5 | CASSLFTGDYGYTF
TRBV7-9 | CASSRAGGNSNQPQHF
TRBV19 | CASSVPLKGGSAFF
TRBV3-1/TRBV3-2 | CASSQGSAASGNTIYF
TRBV19 | CASSMILGQNYGYTF
TRBV11-2 | CASSLDLVRELFF
TRBV29-1 | CSVGDRYGYTF
TRBV6-6 | CASSSNRGSGANVLTF
TRBV12-3/TRBV12-4 | CASSLSRAGELFF
TRBV5-4 | CASSQTGAYNEQFF
TRBV9 | CASSVGGGTGELFF
TRBV5-1 | CASSLVGDTEAFF
TRBV7-6 | CASSLTPVGAAEAFF
TRBV12-3/TRBV12-4 | CASSLRETQYF
TRBV11-2 | CASSPTSPDTIYF
TRBV30 | CAWTFWAARNEQFF
TRBV15 | CATSLLHPNTGELFF
TRBV19 | CASRVDNGYTF
TRBV10-3 | CAISESRGSRNTEAFF
TRBV5-4 | CASSLGGVRDSPLHF
TRBV5-4 | CASSSKGGRSPLHF
TRBV7-8 | CASSTDLNSYEQYF
TRBV7-9 | CASSLDQWTAGNTIYF
TRBV7-6 | CASSLSGGHTGELFF
TRBV10-3 | CAISVSGGDYGYTF
TRBV18 | CASSPRTGGSGSGNTIYF
TRBV6-2/TRBV6-3 | CASSYPNRVTAEQYF
TRBV6-1 | CASSEQGNTEAFF
TRBV21-1 | CASSIGRGPQEFF
TRBV6-6 | CASSSHSAGGANEQFF
TRBV19 | CASSEGPRAGELFF
TRBV2 | CASGTHSNEKLFF
TRBV19 | CASSMGTGATSGANVLTF
TRBV3-1/TRBV3-2 | CASSRADNEQFF
TRBV11-2 | CASRLAGGLDTQYF
TRBV11-3 | CASSLGPGETQYF